This entry lists 5 T cell receptor beta chains sequenced from one sample in a study of blood T cell repertoires in COVID-19. Sequencing used immunoSEQ multiplex PCR; TCRdb keeps in-frame clones, though not all of them. This sample carries 150,000 to 200,000 clones, more than 60% of them seen once, and the ten largest clones take less than 9.5%. The sample was peripheral blood. The receptors were sampled from a man aged 55-75 years with acute or convalescent COVID-19.

The rearrangement joins TRBV5-4 to TRBJ2-1, with D possibly TRBD2 on 5 matching bases. Germline loops: CDR1 SGHNT, CDR2 YYREEE (reference sequence). CDR3 length: 15 amino acids. Trimming took off 4 bases at V and 5 bases at J, with 16 bases between the two ends. CDR3 bases: TGTGCCAGCAGCGACGGGGTGGGTTTAAACAATGAGCAGTTCTTC. Translation gives CASSDGVGLNNEQFF.

This clone showed up just a few times. The chain carries TRBV5-1 and TRBJ2-3, with a weak D call TRBD1 (6 bases). V was cut by 2 bases and J by 3 bases, with 10 bases left in between. Germline V gene lookup returns CDR1 SGHRS and CDR2 YFSETQ. The CDR3 consists of 14 residues. This chain's CDR3 is CASSLQGQTDTQYF. The CDR3 nucleotides read TGCGCCAGCAGCTTACAAGGACAGACAGATACGCAGTATTTT.

The V gene is TRBV28, the J gene TRBJ1-4, with D uncertain. The CDR3 is 14 amino acids. Between the trimmed V and J ends, which lost 7 bases and 8 bases, there was a span of 17 bases. CDR1 is MDHEN and CDR2 is SYDVKM in the germline V gene. In DNA, the CDR3 is TGTGCCAGCACCTCTTTCCCGGGAGAAGAAAAACTGTTTTTT. Translation gives CASTSFPGEEKLFF.

This chain joins TRBV29-1 and TRBJ2-7, with 13 bases aligning to TRBD2. This CDR3 is 16 amino acids long. The germline CDR1 and CDR2 sequences are SQVTM and ANQGSEA. Unmatched junction bases numbered 8, after V lost 6 bases and J lost 0 bases. In DNA form, the CDR3 reads TGCAGCGTCATTGGGACTAGCGGGATCAGCTCCTACGAGCAGTACTTC. Translating gives CSVIGTSGISSYEQYF.

The genes are TRBV6-1 and TRBJ1-5, with 7 positions matching TRBD1. From germline, CDR1 is MNHNS and CDR2 SASEGT. CDR3 length equals 14 residues. J gave up 7 bases and V 3 bases, and 6 bases lay outside the gene matches. The CDR3 loop is CASSETGIEQPQHF. The CDR3 bases are TGTGCCAGCAGTGAGACAGGGATTGAGCAGCCCCAGCATTTT.